This T cell receptor beta chain was found in a study of cytomegalovirus exposure and HLA in healthy donors. Study findings and constraints: It was reportedly the case that the classifier diagnosed cytomegalovirus status with high specificity and sensitivity. Confirmation in vitro established that a few CMV-associated chains were specific for CMV antigens.

Using immunoSEQ multiplex PCR, the repertoire was profiled, and TCRdb retains in-frame clones only, with some absent. This sample carries 150,000 to 200,000 clones, approximately 86% of them seen once, and the ten largest clones take 2% to 2.5%. Separate from the roughly 700-subject first cohort was the approximately 120-subject validation cohort, to which the donors belonged. This clone was detected a few times. Antigen specificity is unknown. V was cut by 5 bases and J by 9 bases, with 11 bases left in between. Germline V gives CDR1 MGHDK, CDR2 SYGVNS. The CDR3 covers 12 residues. The sequence was collected from a young woman in good health and CMV-seronegative. Input material: PBMCs. The chain couples TRBV25-1 to TRBJ1-5; the D gene is possibly TRBD1 (5 bases). CDR3: CASSHDRGPQHF. CDR3 DNA sequence: TGTGCCAGCAGTCACGACAGAGGGCCCCAGCATTTT.